One T cell receptor beta chain is described in this entry. The trim removed 2 bases at V and 6 bases at J, leaving 7 bases unmatched. CDR1 and CDR2 from the germline V gene are GTSNPN and SVGIG (reference sequence). CDR3 length equals 14 residues. This entry comes from a study of human thymus T cells. Some clones are missing from TCRdb's copy, which holds only in-frame ones; the method was immunoSEQ multiplex PCR. The table lists some 44,000 clones, approximately 95% of them singletons. Sequenced sample: blood. This receptor was obtained from a girl under two years old with a congenital heart defect but otherwise immunologically healthy. The gene calls are TRBV30 and TRBJ2-7, with 10 bases aligning to TRBD1. CDR3 sequence reads: CAWSHRQGASEQYF. CDR3 in DNA: TGTGCCTGGAGTCATCGACAGGGGGCCAGCGAGCAGTACTTC.